This T cell receptor (beta chain) was captured by sequencing in a study of identical twins. V trimming: 8 bases; J trimming: 9 bases; junction bases outside the gene matches: 8. CDR1 is SNHLY, CDR2 FYNNEI, per germline. The length of the CDR3 is 14 residues. This clonotype has just a few counts. Its target is unknown. General study points: Models underpredicted monozygotic twin sharing of out-of-frame TCR alpha.

Unique molecular identifiers were in the cDNA, with template-switch universal primer binding. TCRdb used MiXCR to reprocess the 5' RACE reads, holding one entry per CDR3 protein. This table holds about 300,000 distinct CDR3 sequences, over 9% found once. The same specimen was also included in a second study, on yellow fever vaccine responses in identical twins.

The receptor comes from a woman younger than 30 in good health. J is TRBJ2-1 and V is TRBV2, with 12 bases that match TRBD2. Sequencing was carried out using CD8+ T cells sorted from blood. The DNA of the CDR3 is TGTGCCAGCCGCCGACTAGCGGGAGAGACTGAGCAGTTCTTC. It is translated as CASRRLAGETEQFF. Drawing the rest from reference TRBV2 and TRBJ2-1, the complete variable domain is EPEVTQTPSHQVTQMGQEVILRCVPISNHLYFYWYRQILGQKVEFLVSFYNNEISEKSEIFDDQFSVERPDGSNFTLKIRSTKLEDSAMYFCASRRLAGETEQFFGPGTRLTVL.